One sample yielded the 11 T cell receptor beta chains listed below, sequenced in a study of blood T cells in healthy people across ages (dated by TCRdb to about 2015). Receptor libraries were prepared by 5' RACE. Instrument used: Illumina HiSeq 2500. A second PCR of about 7 to 12 cycles was run with a J-beta primer mix and a sample-barcoded 5' primer. TCRdb reprocessing: public reads trimmed at Q25 with fastp, clones called with MiXCR, in-frame beta chains kept. A single entry per CDR3 protein holds the most common genes and DNA from its merged rows. The sample includes 1.5 million to 2 million distinct CDR3 sequences, with around 50% observed a single time. The ten top clones hold approximately 2.1% of the sample. The sequenced sample was blood. The receptor set was obtained from a woman aged 40-49 years in good health.

CDR3 DNA sequence: TGTGCCAGCATCGGCCGGGACACAGCCCGGGAAAAACTGTTTTTT. It codes for CASIGRDTAREKLFF. This chain links TRBV6-6 with TRBJ1-4; TRBD1 might be the D (6 bases). Trimming took off 7 bases at V and 8 bases at J, with 20 bases between the two ends. This CDR3 region has 15 residues. Germline V CDR1 and CDR2: MNHNY, SVGAGI (reference sequence).

The count of this clonotype is one. This CDR3 is CASRGPTKQYF. CDR3 DNA: TGTGCCAGCAGGGGTCCTACGAAGCAGTACTTC. The rearrangement links TRBV27 to TRBJ2-7; D is unresolved. V was clipped by 6 bases and J by 8 bases, with 11 bases between them. Germline CDR1 and CDR2: MNHEY and SMNVEV (reference sequence). There are 11 residues in the CDR3.

The rearrangement uses TRBV7-2 and TRBJ2-5, with a possible D match to TRBD2 (6 bases). Germline CDR1 is SGHTA and CDR2 is FQGNSA. This CDR3 is 17 amino acids long. Between the trimmed V and J ends, which lost 1 base and 2 bases, there was a span of 17 bases. As DNA, the CDR3 is TGTGCCAGCAGCTTAGAGGTATCCGGGGGACCGCAAGAGACCCAGTACTTC. Encoded protein: CASSLEVSGGPQETQYF.

This clonotype appeared a few times. The rearrangement joins TRBV20-1 to TRBJ2-3; no firm D call. CDR1 and CDR2 from the germline V gene are DFQATT and SNEGSKA (reference sequence). The CDR3 is 11 residues long. V shed 6 bases and J shed 2 bases, with 6 bases lying between them. CDR3 nucleotides: TGCAGTGCAGCAACCACAGATACGCAGTATTTT. Translating it yields CSAATTDTQYF.

This clonotype was seen a few times. J is TRBJ2-7 and V is TRBV20-1; 7 bases fit TRBD1. Trimming removed 6 bases from V and 2 bases from J; junction bases left unmatched: 7. The germline V gene encodes CDR1 DFQATT and CDR2 SNEGSKA (reference sequence). The CDR3 loop spans 13 amino acids. The CDR3 nucleotides are TGCAGTGCCCCCGGGACAGTCACCTACGAGCAGTACTTC. Protein product: CSAPGTVTYEQYF.

The chain recombines TRBV6-2 or TRBV6-3 with TRBJ2-5; 15 positions agree with TRBD2. Per the germline V gene, CDR1 is MNHEY and CDR2 is SVGEGT. This CDR3 contains 18 residues. V dropped 0 bases and J dropped 2; count of bases not matched to a gene: 4. CDR3 residues: CASSYSGLAGGPQETQYF. CDR3 sequence (DNA): TGTGCCAGCAGTTACTCTGGACTAGCGGGGGGGCCTCAAGAGACCCAGTACTTC.

This chain connects TRBV10-3 to TRBJ2-4; D not certain. This CDR3 spans 13 amino acids. From germline, CDR1 is ENHRY and CDR2 SYGVKD. The V end lost 3 bases, the J end lost 2 bases, and 5 bases lay between the germline ends. CDR3 region: CAISEITKNIQYF. CDR3 nucleotides: TGTGCCATCAGTGAAATTACCAAAAACATTCAGTACTTC.

The chain recombines TRBV4-2 with TRBJ1-2; the D is unclear. Germline V lookup: CDR1 LGHNA, CDR2 YNFKEQ. This CDR3 is 15 amino acids long. The V gene lost 1 base and the J gene lost 3 bases, with 12 bases spanning the gap. Here the CDR3 reads CASSQGSLQDYGYTF. CDR3 bases: TGTGCCAGCAGCCAAGGGAGTCTGCAGGACTATGGCTACACCTTC.

The chain is built from TRBV4-2 and TRBJ2-4, with D perhaps assigned TRBD1 or TRBD2 (5 bases each). TRBJ2-7 explains the end of the DNA better; the J call may be wrong. Per germline, CDR1 LGHNA and CDR2 YNFKEQ. The CDR3 sequence is 12 residues long. The CDR3 region is CASSQRDHEQYF. Written as DNA, the CDR3 is TGTGCCAGCAGCCAACGGGACCACGAGCAGTACTTC.

This clonotype was counted a few times. This rearrangement joins TRBV6-5 to TRBJ2-2; D unclear. Trimming took 5 bases from V and 3 from J, leaving 7 bases between them. Germline V gene lookup returns CDR1 MNHEY and CDR2 SVGAGI. The CDR3 is made up of 13 amino acids. The CDR3 nucleotides read TGTGCCAGCAGTGAGAGGCACACCGGGGAGCTGTTTTTT. Its translation is CASSERHTGELFF.

The chain links TRBV5-5 to TRBJ2-1; TRBD2 might be the D (7 bases). CDR1 and CDR2 (germline): SGHKS, YYEKEE (reference sequence). The CDR3 totals 17 residues. V was cut by 4 bases and J by 6 bases, with 23 bases left in between. The CDR3 region is CASSQAGATPLRNEQFF. Written as DNA, the CDR3 is TGTGCCAGCAGCCAGGCGGGGGCCACCCCCCTTCGCAATGAGCAGTTCTTC. The full variable domain, completed using reference TRBV5-5 and TRBJ2-1, is DAGVTQSPTHLIKTRGQQVTLRCSPISGHKSVSWYQQVLGQGPQFIFQYYEKEERGRGNFPDRFSARQFPNYSSELNVNALLLGDSALYLCASSQAGATPLRNEQFFGPGTRLTVL.